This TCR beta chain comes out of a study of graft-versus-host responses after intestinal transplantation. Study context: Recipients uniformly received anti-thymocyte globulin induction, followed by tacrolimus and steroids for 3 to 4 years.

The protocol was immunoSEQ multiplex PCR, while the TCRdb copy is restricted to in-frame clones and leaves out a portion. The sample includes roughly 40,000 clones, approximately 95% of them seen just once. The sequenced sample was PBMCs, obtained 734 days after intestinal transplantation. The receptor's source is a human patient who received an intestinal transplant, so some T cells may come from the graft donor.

The CDR3 spells CASSLGTGGEQYF. The CDR3 DNA reads TGTGCCAGCAGCTTAGGGACAGGGGGCGAGCAGTACTTC. The V gene is TRBV7-7, the J gene TRBJ2-7; 10 bases match TRBD1. Germline V gives CDR1 SSHAT, CDR2 FNYEAQ (reference sequence). With V trimmed by 1 base and J by 6 bases, 0 bases remained unmatched. This CDR3 is 13 amino acids long. Drawing the rest from reference TRBV7-7 and TRBJ2-7, the complete variable domain is GAGVSQSPRYKVTKRGQDVTLRCDPISSHATLYWYQQALGQGPEFLTYFNYEAQPDKSGLPSDRFSAERPEGSISTLTIQRTEQRDSAMYRCASSLGTGGEQYFGPGTRLTVT.